In its sample, the clone carrying this T cell receptor (beta chain) was seen once. The data derive from a study of Ad26.COV2.S vaccination and SARS-CoV-2 variants. Assay: immunoSEQ multiplex PCR; the TCRdb copy retains only in-frame clones and omits some. Of hundreds of thousands of clones listed, about 90% are singletons. Germline assignment: CDR1 SGHTA and CDR2 FQGNSA. The ends lost 5 bases at V and 2 bases at J; junction bases unmatched: 7. This CDR3 contains 16 residues. Treatment specified: 15 to 20 received Ad26.COV2.S at low or high dose, single or two shots; about 5 received placebo; per-sample allocation not given. Samples analyzed were those drawn on day 63 after the first vaccine or placebo injection.

The sequencing used peripheral blood, collected in a trial of Ad26.COV2.S vaccine versus placebo. The chain combines TRBV7-2 with TRBJ1-3, with 9 bases aligning to TRBD1. The TCR was taken from a person between 18 and 65 years old who received the Ad26.COV2.S COVID-19 vaccine or a placebo. The CDR3 spells CASSRGTGITGNTIYF. The CDR3 DNA is TGTGCCAGCAGCCGCGGGACAGGGATCACTGGAAACACCATATATTTT.